This T cell receptor (beta chain) was recorded in a study of cytomegalovirus exposure and HLA in healthy donors. Study summary: Earlier work reported 117 million unique TCR beta sequences from 150 million to 200 million T cells. Researchers found that more than 70% of over 350 genotyped donors fell within the Caucasian-associated ancestry cluster. Study-level findings and limits: TCR beta chain V- and J-gene trimming was linked, in a later analysis, to a missense variant in DCLRE1C. Reported results showed that the classifier diagnosed cytomegalovirus status with high specificity and sensitivity.

Primers for the PCR totalled 60 Vbeta and 13 Jbeta. The table came from immunoSEQ multiplex PCR; TCRdb's copy has only in-frame clones and leaves some out. The sample has approximately 160,000 clones, around 80% seen once. As concerns this clone: Antigen unknown.

Per germline, CDR1 SGDLS and CDR2 YYNGEE. The CDR3 has 16 amino acids. V was clipped by 1 base and J by 3 bases; unmatched bases: 5. The chain is built from TRBV9 and TRBJ2-3; 10 nucleotides match TRBD2. Source material: PBMCs. The sequence was collected from a woman in her twenties or thirties in good health and CMV-seropositive. Written as DNA, the CDR3 is TGTGCCAGCAGCGTACTAGCGGGAGAAGGGACAGATACGCAGTATTTT. Its protein product is CASSVLAGEGTDTQYF. Full variable domain (outside the CDR3, taken from reference TRBV9 and TRBJ2-3): DSGVTQTPKHLITATGQRVTLRCSPRSGDLSVYWYQQSLDQGLQFLIQYYNGEERAKGNILERFSAQQFPDLHSELNLSSLELGDSALYFCASSVLAGEGTDTQYFGPGTRLTVL.